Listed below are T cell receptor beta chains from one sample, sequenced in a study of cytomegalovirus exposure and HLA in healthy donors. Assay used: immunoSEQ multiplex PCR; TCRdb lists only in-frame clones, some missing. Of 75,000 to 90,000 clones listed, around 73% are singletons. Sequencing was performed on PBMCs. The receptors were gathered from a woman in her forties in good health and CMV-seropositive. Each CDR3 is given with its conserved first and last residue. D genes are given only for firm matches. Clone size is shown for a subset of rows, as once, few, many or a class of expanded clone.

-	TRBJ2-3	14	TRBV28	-	TGTGCCAGCACGTCGGCGGAGAGCACAGATACGCAGTATTTT	CASTSAESTDTQYF
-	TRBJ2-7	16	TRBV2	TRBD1	TGTGCCAGCAGTGGCGGGACAGGGGGCTCCCGCTACGAGCAGTACTTC	CASSGGTGGSRYEQYF
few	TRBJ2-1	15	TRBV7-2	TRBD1	TGTGCCAGCAGCGTAGACAGGGGGCGTAGCAATGAGCAGTTCTTC	CASSVDRGRSNEQFF
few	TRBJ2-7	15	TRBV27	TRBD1	TGTGCCAGCAGTTTAGGGGACAGGGGGTTCTACGAGCAGTACTTC	CASSLGDRGFYEQYF
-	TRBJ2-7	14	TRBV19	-	TGTGCCAGTAGTCTTGACAGTGGATCCTACGAGCAGTACTTC	CASSLDSGSYEQYF
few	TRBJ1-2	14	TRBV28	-	TGTGCCAGCACCATCGCGGCAGGGATCTATGGCTACACCTTC	CASTIAAGIYGYTF
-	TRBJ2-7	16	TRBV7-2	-	TGTGCCAGCAGCTCCTCTCATTGGGCGAATCTGGACGAGCAGTACTTC	CASSSSHWANLDEQYF
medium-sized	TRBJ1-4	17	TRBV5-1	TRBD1	TGCGCCAGCAGCTTGGCGACAGGGAGTGCAACTAATGAAAAACTGTTTTTT	CASSLATGSATNEKLFF
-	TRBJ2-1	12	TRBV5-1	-	TGCGCCAGCAGCCTGCAAAGGGGTGAGCAGTTCTTC	CASSLQRGEQFF
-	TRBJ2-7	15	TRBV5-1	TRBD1	TGCGCCAGCAGCTTGTTACAGGGGGCCGCCTACGAGCAGTACTTC	CASSLLQGAAYEQYF
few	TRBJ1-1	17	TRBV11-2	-	TGTGCCAGCAGCTTAGATCCCCCCGGCGGGGGGAACACTGAAGCTTTCTTT	CASSLDPPGGGNTEAFF
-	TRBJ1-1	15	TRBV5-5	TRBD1	TGTGCCAGCAGCCCAGGGACAGCAATGAACACTGAAGCTTTCTTT	CASSPGTAMNTEAFF
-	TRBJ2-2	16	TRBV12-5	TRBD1	TGTGCTAGTGGTTTGTTGGGACAGGGGTGGACCGGGGAGCTGTTTTTT	CASGLLGQGWTGELFF
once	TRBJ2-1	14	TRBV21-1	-	TGTGCCAGCGGGGGACTAGCGGGGAACAATGAGCAGTTCTTC	CASGGLAGNNEQFF
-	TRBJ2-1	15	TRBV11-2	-	TGTGCCAGCAGCTATACGACTAACCCGGGGAATGAGCAGTTCTTC	CASSYTTNPGNEQFF
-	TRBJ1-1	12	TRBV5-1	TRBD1	TGCGCCAGCGGGACAGTGGGCACTGAAGCTTTCTTT	CASGTVGTEAFF
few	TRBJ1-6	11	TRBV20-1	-	TGCAGTGCTAGCGAGGATTCACCCCTCCACTTT	CSASEDSPLHF
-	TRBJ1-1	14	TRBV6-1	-	TGTGCCAGCAGCCTACAGGGTGAGGACACTGAAGCTTTCTTT	CASSLQGEDTEAFF
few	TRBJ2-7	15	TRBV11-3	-	TGTGCCAGCAGCTTAGGTTTCCGGGGAAAGGACGAGCAGTACTTC	CASSLGFRGKDEQYF
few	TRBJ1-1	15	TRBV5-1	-	TGCGCCAGCAGCTTGGATTGGGGGGGCGGGACTGAAGCTTTCTTT	CASSLDWGGGTEAFF
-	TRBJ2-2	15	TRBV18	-	TGTGCCAGCTCACCCCCGACAGCGAACACCGGGGAGCTGTTTTTT	CASSPPTANTGELFF
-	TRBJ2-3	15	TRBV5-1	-	TGCGCCAGCAGCTTTCAGCCCGTGGGCGCAGATACGCAGTATTTT	CASSFQPVGADTQYF
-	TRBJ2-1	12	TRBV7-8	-	TGTGCCAGCAGCTTTCGACTCAGTGGGCAGTTCTTC	CASSFRLSGQFF
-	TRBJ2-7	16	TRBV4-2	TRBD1	TGTGCCAGCAGCCGGACTCCGGGACAGGGAGGATACGAGCAGTACTTC	CASSRTPGQGGYEQYF
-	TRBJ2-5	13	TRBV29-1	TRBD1	TGCAGCGTGACCGGGACAGCAAGGGAGACCCAGTACTTC	CSVTGTARETQYF
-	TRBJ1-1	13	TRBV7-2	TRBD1	TGTGCCAGCAGCTTAGGGCAGGGGGCGCAGGCTTTCTTT	CASSLGQGAQAFF
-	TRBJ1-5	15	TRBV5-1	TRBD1	TGCGCCAGGCAACCTCAGGGGGCTAGCAATCAGCCCCAGCATTTT	CARQPQGASNQPQHF
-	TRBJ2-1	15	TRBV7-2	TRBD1	TGTGCCAGCAGCTCGGGACAGGGAAGCTACAATGAGCAGTTCTTC	CASSSGQGSYNEQFF
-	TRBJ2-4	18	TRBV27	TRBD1	TGTGCCAGCAGTTTTCGGGCGCCGGGACAGCTAGCCAAAAACATTCAGTACTTC	CASSFRAPGQLAKNIQYF
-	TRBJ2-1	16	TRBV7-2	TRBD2	TGTGCCAGCAGCTTATCGGAGCGGGGCCGACGGGGTGAGCAGTTCTTC	CASSLSERGRRGEQFF
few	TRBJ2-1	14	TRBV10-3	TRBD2	TGTGCCATCAAAGGACTAGCGGGCTATAATGAGCAGTTCTTC	CAIKGLAGYNEQFF
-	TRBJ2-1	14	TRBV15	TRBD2	TGTGCCACCAGCAGAGTGGGGGGGAACAATGGGCAGTTCTTC	CATSRVGGNNGQFF
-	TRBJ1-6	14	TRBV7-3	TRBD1	TGTGCCAGCAGCTTAGACAGGGTCAATTCACCCCTCCACTTT	CASSLDRVNSPLHF
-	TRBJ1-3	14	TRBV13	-	TGTGCCAGCAGCCGGGGACTCTCTGGAAACACCATATATTTT	CASSRGLSGNTIYF
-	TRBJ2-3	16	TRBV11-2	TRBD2	TGTGCCAGCAGCTCGGGGGCTAGCGGGGGGGCAGATACGCAGTATTTT	CASSSGASGGADTQYF